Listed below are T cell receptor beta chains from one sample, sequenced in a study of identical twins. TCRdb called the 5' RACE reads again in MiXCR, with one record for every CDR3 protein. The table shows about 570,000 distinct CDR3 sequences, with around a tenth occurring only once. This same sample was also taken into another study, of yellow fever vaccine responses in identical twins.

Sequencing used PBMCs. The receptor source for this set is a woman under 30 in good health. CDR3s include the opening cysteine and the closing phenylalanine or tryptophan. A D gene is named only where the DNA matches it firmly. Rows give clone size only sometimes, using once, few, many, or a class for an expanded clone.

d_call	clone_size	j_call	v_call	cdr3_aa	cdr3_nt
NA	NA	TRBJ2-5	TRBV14	CASSQGSSGQETQYF	TGTGCCAGCAGCCAAGGCTCCAGCGGGCAAGAGACCCAGTACTTC
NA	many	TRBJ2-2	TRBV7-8	CASSLSARASLVGELFF	TGTGCCAGCAGCTTATCTGCGCGGGCCAGCCTCGTCGGGGAGCTGTTTTTT
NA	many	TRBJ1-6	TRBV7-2	CASSIDGTSTPQHF	TGTGCCAGCAGCATCGACGGGACCTCGACCCCCCAACACTTT
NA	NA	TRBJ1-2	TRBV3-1	CASSQGEADYGYTF	TGTGCCAGCAGCCAAGGGGAGGCGGACTATGGCTACACCTTC
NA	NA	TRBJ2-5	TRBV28	CASSLGFGGETQYF	TGTGCCAGCAGTTTAGGTTTCGGCGGGGAGACCCAGTACTTC
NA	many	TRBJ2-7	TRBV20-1	CSARKGYEQYF	TGCAGTGCTAGAAAGGGTTACGAGCAGTACTTC
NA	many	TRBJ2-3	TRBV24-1	CATSESGRIDTQYF	TGTGCCACCAGTGAATCCGGGAGAATCGATACGCAGTATTTT
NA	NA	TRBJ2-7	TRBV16	CASSQGTIYEQYF	TGTGCCAGCAGCCAAGGGACGATCTACGAGCAGTACTTC
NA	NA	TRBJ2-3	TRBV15	CATSRGLGGAEDTQYF	TGTGCCACCAGCAGGGGCTTGGGGGGGGCCGAAGATACGCAGTATTTT
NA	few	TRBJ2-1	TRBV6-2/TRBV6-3	CASNRELNEQFF	TGTGCCAGCAACCGGGAGCTCAATGAGCAGTTCTTC